This TCR beta chain was obtained from a study of cytomegalovirus exposure and HLA in healthy donors. Primers for the PCR totalled 60 Vbeta and 13 Jbeta. The method was immunoSEQ multiplex PCR; TCRdb's version includes in-frame clones alone and lacks a portion of them. The sample yields about 170,000 clones, under 85% seen once. Study observations and caveats: Equally common other TCR beta chains were less clonally expanded than HLA-associated ones, a later analysis found. Cytomegalovirus association was listed for approximately 150 TCR beta chains.

This CDR3 has 15 amino acids. The ends lost 4 bases at V and 8 bases at J; junction bases unmatched: 11. Per germline, CDR1 SQVTM and CDR2 ANQGSEA. With respect to this clone: Its specificity is unknown.

The sequenced sample was PBMCs. The chain combines TRBV29-1 with TRBJ2-1; 10 bases fit TRBD1. This clonotype was obtained from a man aged 18 to 30 in good health and CMV-seronegative. CDR3 protein: CSVVGDRGLYDEQFF. The CDR3, as DNA: TGCAGCGTTGTAGGGGACAGGGGCTTATACGATGAGCAGTTCTTC.